This TCR beta chain was retrieved from a study of T cell responses to AZD1222 COVID-19 vaccine. Regarding this clone: The antigen is unknown.

Per germline, CDR1 SEHNR and CDR2 FQNEAQ (reference sequence). The CDR3 contains 13 residues. V was pared by 5 bases and J by 9 bases, with 13 bases between. The study's findings and limits: The sample set comprised mostly white British donors with more females, and clonal diversity was possibly underestimated. Sampling that yielded the repertoires occurred only after the peak T cell response. Seropositivity was recorded at baseline in only 5 or 6 AZD1222 recipients. Recipients of two AZD1222 doses showed rising Spike-specific TCR breadth and depth.

The repertoire was sequenced with immunoSEQ multiplex PCR; TCRdb's copy has only in-frame clones and lacks some. The table shows 65,000 to 75,000 clones, with roughly 80% occurring only once. The receptor's source is an adult in good health. The chain couples TRBV7-9 to TRBJ2-2, with a possible D match to TRBD2 (5 bases). The specimen was peripheral blood, collected on day 0 of AZD1222 vaccination. The CDR3 DNA sequence: TGTGCCAGCAGCCCCTCGGGGATCCGGGAGCTGTTTTTT. It is translated as CASSPSGIRELFF.